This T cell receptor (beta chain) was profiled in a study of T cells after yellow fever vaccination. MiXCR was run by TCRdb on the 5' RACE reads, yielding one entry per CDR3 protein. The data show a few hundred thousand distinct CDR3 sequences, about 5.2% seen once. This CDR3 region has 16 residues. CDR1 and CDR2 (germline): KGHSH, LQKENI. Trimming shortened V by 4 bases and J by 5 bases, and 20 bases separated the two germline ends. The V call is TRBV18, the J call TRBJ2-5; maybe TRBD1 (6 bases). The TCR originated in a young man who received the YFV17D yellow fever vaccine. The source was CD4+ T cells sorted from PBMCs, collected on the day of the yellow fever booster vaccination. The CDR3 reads CASSQGPGHSRETQYF. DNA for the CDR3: TGTGCCAGCTCACAGGGACCGGGACACTCTAGGGAGACCCAGTACTTC.